These 31 T cell receptor beta chains originate from one sample sequenced in a study of T cell repertoires in cytomegalovirus infection. TCRdb independently ran MiXCR on the reads; one entry per CDR3 protein. The sample has around 490,000 distinct CDR3 sequences; about 25% are singletons. Material for sequencing was PBMCs. The receptors here all came from a human donor in good health (CMV status not recorded). Some clones in this sample may be carry-over from other donors' samples.

The J gene is TRBJ2-4, the V gene TRBV20-1; 11 nucleotides agree with TRBD2. Germline V gives CDR1 DFQATT, CDR2 SNEGSKA (reference sequence). J lost 6 bases, V lost 5 bases, and 3 bases had no gene match. CDR3 length: 13 residues. The CDR3 nucleotides are TGCAGTGCTCCGGGACTAGCGGCAAACATTCAGTACTTC. Translating gives CSAPGLAANIQYF.

This clonotype was recorded a few times. CDR3 bases: TGTGCCAGCAGTTACTCTTCCGCCTGGTCGAATCAGCCCCAGCATTTT. The encoded protein is CASSYSSAWSNQPQHF. The V and J genes are TRBV6-2 or TRBV6-3 and TRBJ1-5; D remains unclear. The CDR3 contains 16 residues. V was clipped by 0 bases and J by 4 bases, with 13 bases between them. From germline, CDR1 is MNHEY and CDR2 SVGEGT.

The chain carries TRBV6-1 and TRBJ2-7; the D is unclear. CDR3 length equals 13 residues. Germline V lookup: CDR1 MNHNS, CDR2 SASEGT. The V and J ends lost 1 base and 4 bases respectively, with 8 bases between them. DNA of the CDR3: TGTGCCAGCAGTGAAGTGGGTTCATACGAGCAGTACGTC. Protein sequence: CASSEVGSYEQYV.

This clonotype showed up many times. The chain uses TRBV7-2 and TRBJ2-6, with 8 bases matching TRBD1. The CDR3 has 18 amino acids. Germline CDR1 and CDR2: SGHTA and FQGNSA. J gave up 1 base and V 2 bases, and 7 bases lay outside the gene matches. The DNA of the CDR3 is TGTGCCAGCAGCTTAAGGGTGACAGGGGTTTCTGGGGCCAACGTCCTGACTTTC. This codes for CASSLRVTGVSGANVLTF.

The table lists this clonotype with a few counts. In DNA, the CDR3 is TGTGCCAGCAGTTACACGCTCAGCGGGACCGGTGGCGAGCAGTACTTC. It encodes CASSYTLSGTGGEQYF. The J gene is TRBJ2-7, the V gene TRBV6-5, with 7 bases identical to TRBD2. The V gene's germline CDR1 is MNHEY and CDR2 SVGAGI. The CDR3 has 16 residues. The J segment lost 6 bases and the V segment lost 2 bases, leaving 13 bases of the junction unmatched.

This clonotype was counted ten times or more. This chain links TRBV7-2 with TRBJ2-3; 16 nucleotides match TRBD2. Germline CDR1 is SGHTA and CDR2 is FQGNSA. Trimming removed 5 bases from V and 4 bases from J; junction bases left unmatched: 12. This CDR3 comprises 19 residues. CDR3 region: CASSAPGTSGRAGSDTQYF. The CDR3 bases are TGTGCCAGCAGCGCCCCCGGGACTAGCGGGAGGGCCGGATCAGATACGCAGTATTTT.

This clonotype was observed at least ten times. The CDR3 DNA follows: TGTGCCAGCAGGAGGGACAGGCGACAAGAGACCCAGTACTTC. Amino acid sequence: CASRRDRRQETQYF. The chain employs TRBV7-2 and TRBJ2-5; 8 bases align to TRBD1. Germline assignment: CDR1 SGHTA and CDR2 FQGNSA. This CDR3 has 14 residues. Trimming at V came to 6 bases and at J to 2 bases, leaving 5 bases not matched to a gene.

This clonotype was seen a few times. This chain links TRBV5-1 with TRBJ2-1, with D perhaps TRBD2 (5 bases). The CDR3 has 14 residues. Looked up from germline, CDR1 is SGHRS and CDR2 is YFSETQ. Trimming pared 7 bases from V and 5 bases from J, leaving 16 bases between. CDR3 sequence reads: CASESGLLHNEQFF. The CDR3 DNA is TGCGCCAGCGAGTCGGGATTACTTCACAATGAGCAGTTCTTC.

V gene TRBV18 combines with J gene TRBJ2-7; D might be TRBD2 (6 bases). CDR1 KGHSH and CDR2 LQKENI come from the germline V gene. Trimming removed 2 bases from V and 3 bases from J, with 11 bases in between. There are 14 residues in the CDR3. The CDR3 protein is CASSPTGLDYEQYF. The DNA for the CDR3 is TGTGCCAGCTCACCAACGGGACTGGACTACGAGCAGTACTTC.

V gene TRBV5-1 combines with J gene TRBJ2-1, with TRBD2 matching over 8 bases. CDR1 is SGHRS and CDR2 is YFSETQ in the germline V gene. V trimming: 3 bases; J trimming: 3 bases; junction bases outside the gene matches: 11. The CDR3 contains 17 residues. The CDR3 loop reads CASSWVAGLGFYNEQFF. The CDR3 region has the DNA TGCGCCAGCAGCTGGGTTGCGGGACTAGGATTCTACAATGAGCAGTTCTTC.

The rearrangement links TRBV6-2 or TRBV6-3 to TRBJ2-7; D may be TRBD1 or TRBD2 (5 bases each). The CDR3 contains 16 residues. Germline V gives CDR1 MNHEY, CDR2 SVGEGT. V lost 2 bases, J lost 1 base, and 15 bases lay in between. The CDR3 DNA follows: TGTGCCAGCAGTTACACTACCGGGACCCCGTCCTACGAGCAGTACTTC. It is translated as CASSYTTGTPSYEQYF.

The genes are TRBV19 and TRBJ1-1; TRBD1 matches at 8 bases. This CDR3 is built from 15 residues. Trimming took 4 bases from V and 4 from J; bases not matched to a gene: 8. Germline assignment: CDR1 LNHDA and CDR2 SQIVND (reference sequence). The CDR3 bases are TGTGCCAGTAGTACTGAACAGGGGGTTCTCACTGAAGCTTTCTTT. It is translated as CASSTEQGVLTEAFF. The full variable domain, completed using reference TRBV19 and TRBJ1-1, is DGGITQSPKYLFRKEGQNVTLSCEQNLNHDAMYWYRQDPGQGLRLIYYSQIVNDFQKGDIAEGYSVSREKKESFPLTVTSAQKNPTAFYLCASSTEQGVLTEAFFGQGTRLTVV.

The sample holds many counts of this clonotype. The chain uses TRBV7-2 and TRBJ2-7; TRBD2 is a possible D gene (6 bases). V shed 5 bases and J shed 3 bases, with 8 bases lying between them. The CDR3 runs 12 residues. Germline-derived CDR1 and CDR2 are SGHTA and FQGNSA. CDR3 nucleotide sequence: TGTGCCAGCAGCGCGACTAGCTACGAGCAGTACTTC. Amino acids: CASSATSYEQYF. Filled out from reference TRBV7-2 and TRBJ2-7, the complete variable domain reads GAGVSQSPSNKVTEKGKDVELRCDPISGHTALYWYRQSLGQGLEFLIYFQGNSAPDKSGLPSDRFSAERTGGSVSTLTIQRTQQEDSAVYLCASSATSYEQYFGPGTRLTVT.

There are a few counts of this clonotype. This chain uses TRBV12-3 or TRBV12-4 with TRBJ2-3, with D possibly TRBD1 on 5 matching bases. V was clipped by 7 bases and J by 9 bases, with 20 bases between them. The CDR3 runs 14 residues. The CDR3 nucleotides are TGTGCCAGCACCCGGACAAATGGGAAATTAACGCAGTATTTT. Translated, it gives CASTRTNGKLTQYF.

The V call is TRBV29-1, the J call TRBJ1-4, with D possibly matching TRBD1 (6 bases). This CDR3 has 13 amino acids. Germline CDR1 reads SQVTM; CDR2 reads ANQGSEA. V dropped 4 bases and J dropped 8 bases, with 14 bases sitting between them. In DNA form, the CDR3 reads TGCAGCGTTGCAGGGGCGGGTAGGGAAAAACTGTTTTTT. Amino acid sequence: CSVAGAGREKLFF.

In its sample, this clonotype was seen a few times. The rearrangement joins TRBV28 to TRBJ2-3; D gene uncertain. This CDR3 has 17 amino acids. V lost 1 base and J lost 3, with 17 bases in between. Germline V gene lookup returns CDR1 MDHEN and CDR2 SYDVKM. The CDR3 sequence is CASSLSPGGLLTDTQYF. The CDR3 DNA reads TGTGCCAGCAGTTTATCCCCCGGTGGTCTCCTTACAGATACGCAGTATTTT. The full variable domain, in which reference TRBV28 and TRBJ2-3 provide the parts outside the CDR3, is DVKVTQSSRYLVKRTGEKVFLECVQDMDHENMFWYRQDPGLGLRLIYFSYDVKMKEKGDIPEGYSVSREKKERFSLILESASTNQTSMYLCASSLSPGGLLTDTQYFGPGTRLTVL.

This rearrangement joins TRBV28 to TRBJ1-5; the D gene is possibly TRBD1 (5 bases). The CDR3 loop spans 14 amino acids. The germline V gene has CDR1 MDHEN and CDR2 SYDVKM. V was trimmed by 2 bases and J by 3 bases, leaving 8 bases between them. The CDR3, as DNA: TGTGCCAGCAGTTTAGGACAACCCAATCAGCCCCAGCATTTT. Amino acid sequence: CASSLGQPNQPQHF.

CDR3 amino acids: CASSQGLAGHQDTQYF. CDR3 nucleotide sequence: TGTGCCAGCAGCCAAGGACTAGCGGGGCATCAAGATACGCAGTATTTT. This sequence joins TRBV11-3 and TRBJ2-3, with 12 nucleotides matching TRBD2. The ends lost 5 bases at V and 5 bases at J; junction bases unmatched: 8. The CDR3 totals 16 residues. Germline V lookup: CDR1 SGHNT, CDR2 YENEEA.

CDR3 DNA sequence: TGTGCCAGCTCACCCTCCGGCCTGGGTACGGCCGCTAACAATGAGCAGTTCTTC. Translated, it gives CASSPSGLGTAANNEQFF. The V call is TRBV18, the J call TRBJ2-1; D gene ambiguous. The germline V gene encodes CDR1 KGHSH and CDR2 LQKENI. Trimming shortened V by 3 bases and J by 5 bases, and 23 bases separated the two germline ends. The CDR3 runs to 18 residues.

This clonotype was picked up many times. This sequence joins TRBV4-1 and TRBJ2-5; 9 bases are a match to TRBD1. The CDR3 consists of 17 residues. CDR1 and CDR2 from the germline V gene are MGHRA and YSYEKL. V dropped 0 bases and J dropped 6; count of bases not matched to a gene: 11. Here the CDR3 reads CASSQDPTGGILQTQYF. CDR3 bases: TGCGCCAGCAGCCAAGATCCTACAGGGGGCATTTTACAGACCCAGTACTTC.

The chain joins TRBV19 to TRBJ1-1, with 8 nucleotides matching TRBD1. CDR3 length: 13 amino acids. Germline CDR1 reads LNHDA; CDR2 reads SQIVND (reference sequence). J was trimmed by 4 bases and V by 5 bases; bases with no gene match: 3. The DNA for the CDR3 is TGTGCCAGTAGTTCCAGGGGGCCCACTGAAGCTTTCTTT. Its translation is CASSSRGPTEAFF.

The rearrangement uses TRBV7-6 and TRBJ2-1, with D perhaps TRBD2 (5 bases). Germline V lookup: CDR1 SGHVS, CDR2 FNYEAQ. The CDR3 covers 16 residues. Trimming shortened V by 1 base and J by 7 bases, and 17 bases separated the two germline ends. In DNA form, the CDR3 reads TGTGCCAGCAGCTTAGTGGTAGACTACCGGTGGAATGAGCAGTTCTTC. It yields the protein CASSLVVDYRWNEQFF.

V is TRBV5-1 and J is TRBJ2-1, with D unresolved. In germline, CDR1 is SGHRS, CDR2 YFSETQ. The V end lost 7 bases, the J end lost 3 bases, and 8 bases lay between the germline ends. The CDR3 covers 12 residues. The CDR3 loop reads CASYGYYNEQFF. In DNA, the CDR3 is TGCGCCAGCTACGGGTACTACAATGAGCAGTTCTTC.

This clonotype was detected only a few times. The CDR3 DNA sequence: TGCAGTGCTAGCTTCCTGACGAACACCGGGGAGCTGTTTTTT. Its protein product is CSASFLTNTGELFF. The chain combines TRBV20-1 with TRBJ2-2; D uncertain. CDR3 length equals 14 residues. Trimming removed 3 bases at V and 0 bases at J, with 8 bases between. Germline V lookup: CDR1 DFQATT, CDR2 SNEGSKA (reference sequence).

This clonotype appeared a few times. J is TRBJ2-5 and V is TRBV11-3; 7 bases map to TRBD2. The germline V gene encodes CDR1 SGHNT and CDR2 YENEEA. With 5 bases clipped from V and 1 base from J, the junction kept 16 bases outside the gene matches. This CDR3 spans 18 amino acids. In nucleotides, the CDR3 is TGTGCCAGCAGCCCCTGGGAGGGCCGACCTCCAAGCCAAGAGACCCAGTACTTC. Protein sequence: CASSPWEGRPPSQETQYF.

This clonotype was found many times. The chain combines TRBV7-6 with TRBJ1-1; no definite D call. The CDR3 sequence is 12 residues long. Germline V CDR1 and CDR2: SGHVS, FNYEAQ. V dropped 10 bases and J dropped 0 bases, with 9 bases sitting between them. CDR3 sequence: CANLAMNTEAFF. The DNA for the CDR3 is TGTGCCAACTTGGCGATGAACACTGAAGCTTTCTTT.

This clonotype came up many times. This CDR3 reads CASSRAGGKQPQHF. The CDR3 DNA reads TGTGCCAGCAGCCGTGCAGGGGGTAAACAGCCCCAGCATTTT. The chain uses TRBV7-2 and TRBJ1-5; 7 bases map to TRBD1. Germline CDR1 reads SGHTA; CDR2 reads FQGNSA. Trimming took 5 bases from V and 7 from J; bases not matched to a gene: 8. The CDR3 loop spans 14 amino acids.

In this sample, this clonotype turned up a few times. This chain uses TRBV27 with TRBJ2-5, with D maybe TRBD1 (6 bases). This CDR3 is built from 16 residues. CDR1 and CDR2 from the germline V gene are MNHEY and SMNVEV (reference sequence). V was clipped by 8 bases and J by 5 bases, with 24 bases between them. In DNA form, the CDR3 reads TGTGCCAGCCGTCTTAACCGGGACATCTCGGGGGAGACCCAGTACTTC. Amino acids: CASRLNRDISGETQYF.

This clonotype was counted ten times or more. The rearrangement joins TRBV7-2 to TRBJ2-1; unclear D gene. This CDR3 region has 11 residues. V gave up 6 bases and J gave up 8 bases, with 8 bases separating them. Germline CDR1 and CDR2: SGHTA and FQGNSA. The CDR3 reads CASSYGYEQFF. The CDR3 DNA reads TGTGCCAGCAGTTACGGGTATGAGCAGTTCTTC.

This sequence joins TRBV24-1 and TRBJ2-1; D unclear. The CDR3 totals 16 residues. CDR1 is KGHDR, CDR2 SFDVKD, per germline. V was trimmed by 1 base and J by 0 bases, leaving 9 bases between them. The CDR3 DNA follows: TGTGCCACCAGTGATTTTCCGGCGAGCTCCTACAATGAGCAGTTCTTC. It codes for CATSDFPASSYNEQFF.

The sample holds a few counts of this clonotype. J is TRBJ1-6 and V is TRBV30; perhaps TRBD1 as D (5 bases). The ends were cut back, 1 base at V and 7 bases at J, with 8 bases in the middle. Per germline, CDR1 GTSNPN and CDR2 SVGIG (reference sequence). CDR3 length: 13 amino acids. This CDR3 is CAWSEAGNSPLHF. CDR3 sequence (DNA): TGTGCCTGGAGTGAGGCAGGGAATTCACCCCTCCACTTT.